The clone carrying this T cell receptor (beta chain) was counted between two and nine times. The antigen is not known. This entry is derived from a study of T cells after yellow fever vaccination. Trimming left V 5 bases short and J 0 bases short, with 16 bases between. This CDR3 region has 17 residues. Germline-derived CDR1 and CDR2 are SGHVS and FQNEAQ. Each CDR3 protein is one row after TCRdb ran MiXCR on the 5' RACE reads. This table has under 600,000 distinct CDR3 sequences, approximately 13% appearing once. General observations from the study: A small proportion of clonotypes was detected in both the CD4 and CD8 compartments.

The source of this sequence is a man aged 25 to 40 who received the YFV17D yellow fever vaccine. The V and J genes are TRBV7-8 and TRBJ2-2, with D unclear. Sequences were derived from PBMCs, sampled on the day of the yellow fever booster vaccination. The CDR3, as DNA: TGTGCCAGCAGCGACGCCGGCGCAGTTGCGAACACCGGGGAGCTGTTTTTT. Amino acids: CASSDAGAVANTGELFF.